These 26 T cell receptor beta chains were sequenced from one sample in a study of blood T cell repertoires in COVID-19 (dated by TCRdb to about 2020). Libraries were constructed by the immunoSEQ multiplex PCR assay. Here the immuneACCESS table is served through TCRdb, limited to in-frame sequences with V and J called. Missing clones are a known gap in these copies; in checked studies unresolved V genes cover under half, and the rest lacks a known reason. The sample table holds about 290,000 clones, of which roughly 89% were seen once. Of the sample, 11% falls within the top ten clones. Input material: peripheral blood. The receptors were gathered from a woman in her twenties or thirties with COVID-19, enrolled during active disease.

The chain uses TRBV6-2 or TRBV6-3 and TRBJ1-5, with D possibly being TRBD1 (6 bases). Germline V gene data show CDR1 as MNHEY and CDR2 as SVGEGT. There are 14 residues in the CDR3. V lost 4 bases to trimming and J lost 8 bases, with 15 bases between them. The CDR3 loop is CASSWKGGRKPQHF. The DNA of the CDR3 is TGTGCCAGCAGTTGGAAAGGGGGTAGGAAGCCCCAGCATTTT.

The chain has TRBV20-1 and TRBJ2-6, with no clear D. Trimming pared 3 bases from V and 0 bases from J, leaving 12 bases between. Germline loops: CDR1 DFQATT, CDR2 SNEGSKA (reference sequence). This CDR3 has 16 residues. This CDR3 is CSASRKHSSGANVLTF. In DNA form, the CDR3 reads TGCAGTGCTAGTAGGAAACACAGCTCTGGGGCCAACGTCCTGACTTTC.

The gene calls are TRBV21-1 and TRBJ1-4. TRBV21-1 is deemed a pseudogene. The CDR3 totals 15 residues. The CDR3 is CASSKVNREGEKLFF. CDR3 bases: TGTGCCAGCAGCAAAGTTAACAGAGAGGGTGAAAAACTGTTTTTT.

The rearrangement links TRBV5-4 to TRBJ2-1, with 8 positions matching TRBD2. V shed 4 bases, J shed 0 bases, and the junction held 12 bases outside the gene matches. The germline CDR1 and CDR2 sequences are SGHNT and YYREEE (reference sequence). The CDR3 has 18 residues. The CDR3 coding sequence is TGTGCCAGCAGCCCCACTCGGGGGGGGGTGGGCTCCTACAATGAGCAGTTCTTC. Amino acid sequence: CASSPTRGGVGSYNEQFF.

The chain couples TRBV6-6 to TRBJ1-6; TRBD1 is a possible D gene (6 bases). V lost 5 bases and J 6 bases, leaving 17 bases between the germline ends. Germline CDR1 is MNHNY and CDR2 is SVGAGI (reference sequence). This CDR3 spans 16 amino acids. CDR3 nucleotide sequence: TGTGCCAGCAGTCGAAGGGGGGGCGAAGGTAATTCACCCCTCCACTTT. Residues: CASSRRGGEGNSPLHF.

The count of this clone is one. The chain joins TRBV5-1 to TRBJ2-2; 8 bases are a match to TRBD2. The CDR3 is made up of 17 amino acids. CDR1 and CDR2 from the germline V gene are SGHRS and YFSETQ. With V trimmed by 3 bases and J by 8 bases, 15 bases remained unmatched. CDR3 region: CASSWAGLESRVGELFF. For the CDR3, the DNA is TGCGCCAGCAGCTGGGCGGGACTAGAGTCCCGTGTGGGGGAGCTGTTTTTT.

V gene TRBV27 combines with J gene TRBJ1-1; D gene unclear. This CDR3 has 15 amino acids. V lost 5 bases and J lost 4, with 17 bases in between. Germline V gene sequence: CDR1 MNHEY, CDR2 SMNVEV (reference sequence). In DNA, the CDR3 is TGTGCCAGCAGTGTACTTACCGGGTCAAGCACTGAAGCTTTCTTT. Translating it yields CASSVLTGSSTEAFF.

J is TRBJ2-7 and V is TRBV30; 7 bases line up with TRBD1. CDR1 GTSNPN and CDR2 SVGIG come from the germline V gene (reference sequence). After removal of 3 bases from V and 6 bases from J, the junction contained 5 bases not matched to a gene. The CDR3 runs 12 residues. DNA for the CDR3: TGTGCCTGGAGCGTCCGGGACAGCGAGCAGTACTTC. Its protein product is CAWSVRDSEQYF.

The rearrangement uses TRBV28 and TRBJ1-1, with 7 bases matching TRBD1. V shed 6 bases and J 1 base; nucleotides not matched to a gene: 8. CDR3 size: 15 residues. Germline V CDR1 and CDR2: MDHEN, SYDVKM. CDR3: CASSPGTASNTEAFF. The CDR3 coding sequence is TGTGCCAGCAGCCCCGGGACAGCTTCGAACACTGAAGCTTTCTTT.

The chain is built from TRBV9 and TRBJ2-7, with D possibly matching TRBD2 (5 bases). V dropped 3 bases and J dropped 3 bases, with 13 bases sitting between them. The germline V gene has CDR1 SGDLS and CDR2 YYNGEE. This CDR3 contains 14 residues. CDR3 in amino acids: CASSAGGFGYEQYF. The DNA of the CDR3 is TGTGCCAGCAGCGCTGGCGGGTTTGGCTACGAGCAGTACTTC.

The chain carries TRBV13 and TRBJ1-2; 9 nucleotides align to TRBD1. There are 16 residues in the CDR3. J lost 4 bases, V lost 0 bases, and 6 bases had no gene match. Germline V gene data show CDR1 as PRHDT and CDR2 as FYEKMQ (reference sequence). This chain's CDR3 is CASSLGGTGRLYGYTF. The CDR3 coding sequence is TGTGCCAGCAGCTTAGGTGGGACAGGGAGGCTCTATGGCTACACCTTC.

This clone occurred a few times. This chain uses TRBV24-1 with TRBJ2-2; no definite D call. The V gene's germline CDR1 is KGHDR and CDR2 SFDVKD. There are 15 residues in the CDR3. The V gene lost 4 bases and the J gene lost 0 bases, with 8 bases spanning the gap. The CDR3 spells CATSDAQTNTGELFF. The CDR3 DNA reads as TGTGCCACCAGTGACGCACAAACGAACACCGGGGAGCTGTTTTTT.

This clone was seen only once. CDR3 in amino acids: CASSAGMAFYEQYF. Here the CDR3 DNA reads TGTGCCAGCAGCGCCGGGATGGCCTTCTACGAGCAGTACTTC. This chain joins TRBV6-5 and TRBJ2-7, with D tentatively TRBD2 (5 bases). V was clipped by 6 bases and J by 3 bases, with 15 bases between them. The germline gives CDR1 MNHEY, CDR2 SVGAGI. The CDR3 runs 14 residues.

The chain has TRBV27 and TRBJ1-2; a possible D gene is TRBD1 (6 bases). The length of the CDR3 is 13 residues. The V end was cut by 2 bases, the J end by 6 bases, with 10 bases between. The germline gives CDR1 MNHEY, CDR2 SMNVEV (reference sequence). The CDR3 DNA sequence: TGTGCCAGCAGTTTAAGGGGGACCAATGGCTACACCTTC. It is translated as CASSLRGTNGYTF.

The sample holds one count of this clone. The chain carries TRBV4-1 and TRBJ1-3; a possible D gene is TRBD1 (5 bases). Germline V gives CDR1 MGHRA, CDR2 YSYEKL. CDR3 size: 15 residues. V was clipped by 1 base and J by 4 bases, with 11 bases between them. CDR3 amino acids: CASSQVSGYGNTIYF. The DNA for the CDR3 is TGCGCCAGCAGCCAAGTATCAGGGTACGGAAACACCATATATTTT.

Comment on this clone: This sample includes further DNA sequences coding for the same CDR3. V gene TRBV12-3 or TRBV12-4 combines with J gene TRBJ1-2, with D perhaps TRBD1 (5 bases). The CDR3 sequence is 13 residues long. V was pared by 5 bases and J by 7 bases, with 14 bases between. CDR3 nucleotides: TGTGCCAGCAGTCCCCGGGGGGGTTTTGGCTACACCTTC. Its protein is CASSPRGGFGYTF.

The chain employs TRBV5-6 and TRBJ2-3; a weak D match, TRBD2 (6 bases). Germline CDR1 is SGHDT and CDR2 is YYEEEE. Trimming stripped 4 bases from V and 0 bases from J, with 12 bases between. This CDR3 has 15 residues. This chain's CDR3 is CASSSSGASTDTQYF. CDR3 DNA sequence: TGTGCCAGCAGCAGTAGCGGTGCTAGCACAGATACGCAGTATTTT.

The chain combines TRBV4-1 with TRBJ2-3, with 8 bases that match TRBD2. This CDR3 spans 16 amino acids. Germline CDR1 MGHRA, CDR2 YSYEKL. The J segment lost 6 bases and the V segment lost 4 bases, leaving 12 bases of the junction unmatched. In DNA, the CDR3 is TGCGCCAGCAGCCCAGGATCCCTGACTAGCGCGGATACGCAGTATTTT. It is translated as CASSPGSLTSADTQYF.

A single count supports this clone. V gene TRBV10-1 combines with J gene TRBJ2-1; TRBD2 is a possible D gene (5 bases). The CDR3 totals 11 residues. CDR1 and CDR2 (germline): WNHNN, SYGVQD (reference sequence). V lost 3 bases and J 10 bases, leaving 7 bases between the germline ends. The CDR3 DNA reads TGCGCCAGCAGTGACAGCGGAGAGCAGTTCTTC. It yields the protein CASSDSGEQFF.

This chain links TRBV2 with TRBJ2-7, with 7 bases lining up with TRBD2. In germline, CDR1 is SNHLY, CDR2 FYNNEI. The CDR3 spans 14 residues. Trimming at V came to 6 bases and at J to 1 base, leaving 6 bases not matched to a gene. Here the CDR3 DNA reads TGTGCCAGCAGGGGGAGCGGGGAATCCTACGAGCAGTACTTC. Protein: CASRGSGESYEQYF.

V usage is TRBV7-9 and J usage is TRBJ2-7; TRBD2 agrees at 9 bases. With V trimmed by 1 base and J by 0 bases, 4 bases remained unmatched. Germline V lookup: CDR1 SEHNR, CDR2 FQNEAQ (reference sequence). CDR3 length equals 16 residues. In DNA form, the CDR3 reads TGTGCCAGCAGCTTAGGTAGCGGGGGCCACTCCTACGAGCAGTACTTC. It encodes CASSLGSGGHSYEQYF.

In its sample, this clone was seen once. The chain links TRBV6-5 to TRBJ1-1; no firm D call. The CDR3 contains 14 residues. Germline CDR1 MNHEY, CDR2 SVGAGI. Trimming pared 6 bases from V and 0 bases from J, leaving 11 bases between. CDR3 sequence (DNA): TGTGCCAGCAGGAGATCTTTCATGAACACTGAAGCTTTCTTT. This gives the protein CASRRSFMNTEAFF.

This clone was detected a few times. The chain uses TRBV5-1 and TRBJ2-3, with 10 bases identical to TRBD2. The germline CDR1 and CDR2 sequences are SGHRS and YFSETQ. With 1 base clipped from V and 6 bases from J, the junction kept 8 bases outside the gene matches. The CDR3 is made up of 16 amino acids. The chain's CDR3 is CASSLRAGGNSDTQYF. DNA for the CDR3: TGCGCCAGCAGCTTGAGAGCGGGGGGGAATTCGGATACGCAGTATTTT.

This clone was seen more than once but under ten times. The chain combines TRBV4-1 with TRBJ1-2; the match to TRBD1 covers 7 bases. The CDR3 is made up of 15 amino acids. Germline V gene data show CDR1 as MGHRA and CDR2 as YSYEKL. Losses at the gene ends were 2 bases for V and 4 bases for J; bases not matched to a gene: 7. CDR3 bases: TGCGCCAGCAGCCAACCCACAGGGGAGAGCTATGGCTACACCTTC. Its translation: CASSQPTGESYGYTF.

This sequence joins TRBV10-1 and TRBJ2-2, with a possible D match to TRBD1 (5 bases). The CDR3 totals 14 residues. Germline V gene sequence: CDR1 WNHNN, CDR2 SYGVQD (reference sequence). V lost 6 bases to trimming and J lost 2 bases, with 10 bases between them. For the CDR3, the DNA is TGCGCCAGCAGCCCGACAGTAAACACCGGGGAGCTGTTTTTT. Residues: CASSPTVNTGELFF.

This chain uses TRBV2 with TRBJ2-3; 11 bases align to TRBD2. The CDR3 extends over 15 amino acids. The germline V gene encodes CDR1 SNHLY and CDR2 FYNNEI. The V gene end was trimmed by 4 bases and the J gene end by 4 bases; junction bases not matched to a gene: 4. CDR3 loop: CASSALAGGPDTQYF. The CDR3 nucleotides read TGTGCCAGCAGTGCTCTAGCGGGGGGCCCAGATACGCAGTATTTT.